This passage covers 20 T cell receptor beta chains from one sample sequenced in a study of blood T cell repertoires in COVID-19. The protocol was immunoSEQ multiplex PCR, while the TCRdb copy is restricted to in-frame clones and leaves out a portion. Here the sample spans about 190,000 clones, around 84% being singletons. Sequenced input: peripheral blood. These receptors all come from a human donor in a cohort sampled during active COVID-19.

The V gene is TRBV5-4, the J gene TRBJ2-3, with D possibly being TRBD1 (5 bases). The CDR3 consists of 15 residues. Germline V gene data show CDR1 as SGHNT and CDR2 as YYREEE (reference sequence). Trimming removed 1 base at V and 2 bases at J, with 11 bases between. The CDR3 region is CASSLSPGSTDTQYF. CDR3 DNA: TGTGCCAGCAGCTTGAGCCCAGGGTCCACAGATACGCAGTATTTT.

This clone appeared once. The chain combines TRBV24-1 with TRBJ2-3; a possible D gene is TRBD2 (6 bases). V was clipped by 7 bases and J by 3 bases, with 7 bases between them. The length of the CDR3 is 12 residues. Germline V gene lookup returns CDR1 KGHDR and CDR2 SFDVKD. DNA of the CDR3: TGTGCCACCAGCCGGGGGACAGATACGCAGTATTTT. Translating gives CATSRGTDTQYF.

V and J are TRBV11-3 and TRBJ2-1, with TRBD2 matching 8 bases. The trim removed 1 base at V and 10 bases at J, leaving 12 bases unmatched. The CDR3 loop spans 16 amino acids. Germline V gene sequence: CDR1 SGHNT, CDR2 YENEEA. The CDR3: CASSLGEGGLVWEQFF. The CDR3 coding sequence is TGTGCCAGCAGCTTAGGAGAGGGGGGACTAGTCTGGGAGCAGTTCTTC.

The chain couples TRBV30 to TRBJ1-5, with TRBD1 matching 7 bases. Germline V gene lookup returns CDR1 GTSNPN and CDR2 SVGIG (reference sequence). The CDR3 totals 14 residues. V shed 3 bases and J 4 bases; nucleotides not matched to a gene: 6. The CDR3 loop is CAWSLGTVNQPQHF. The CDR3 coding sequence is TGTGCCTGGAGCCTCGGGACAGTAAATCAGCCCCAGCATTTT.

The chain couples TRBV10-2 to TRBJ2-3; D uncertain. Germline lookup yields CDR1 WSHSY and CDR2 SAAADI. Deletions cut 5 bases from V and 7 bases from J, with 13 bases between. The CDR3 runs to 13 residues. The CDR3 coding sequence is TGCGCCAGCAGTTCCCAGGCTCGGAATACGCAGTATTTT. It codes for CASSSQARNTQYF.

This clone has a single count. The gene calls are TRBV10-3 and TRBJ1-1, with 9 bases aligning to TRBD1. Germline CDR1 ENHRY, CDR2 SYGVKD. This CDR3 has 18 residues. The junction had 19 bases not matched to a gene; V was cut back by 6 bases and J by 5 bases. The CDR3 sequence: CAIRGRKDRGLIGTEAFF. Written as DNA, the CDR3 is TGTGCCATCAGGGGCCGGAAGGACAGGGGTTTAATCGGGACTGAAGCTTTCTTT.

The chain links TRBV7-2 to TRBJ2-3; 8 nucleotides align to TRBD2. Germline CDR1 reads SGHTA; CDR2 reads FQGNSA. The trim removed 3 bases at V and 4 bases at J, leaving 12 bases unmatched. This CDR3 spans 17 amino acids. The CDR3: CASSFLPAGDIPDTQYF. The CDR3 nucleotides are TGTGCCAGCAGCTTTTTACCAGCGGGGGATATTCCAGATACGCAGTATTTT.

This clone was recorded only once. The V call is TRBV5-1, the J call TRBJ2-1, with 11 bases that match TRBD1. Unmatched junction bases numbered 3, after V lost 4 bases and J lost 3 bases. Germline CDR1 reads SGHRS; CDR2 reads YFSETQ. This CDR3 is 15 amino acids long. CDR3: CASSDGTGGYNEQFF. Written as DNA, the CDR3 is TGCGCCAGCAGCGACGGGACAGGGGGCTACAATGAGCAGTTCTTC.

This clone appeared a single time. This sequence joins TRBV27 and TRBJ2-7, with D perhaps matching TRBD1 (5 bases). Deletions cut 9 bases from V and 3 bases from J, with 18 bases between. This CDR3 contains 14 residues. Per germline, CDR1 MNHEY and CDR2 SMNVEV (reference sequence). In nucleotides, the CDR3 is TGTGCCAGGCAGGGTCGAGTTCCATTCTACGAGCAGTACGTC. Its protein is CARQGRVPFYEQYV.

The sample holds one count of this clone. DNA for the CDR3: TGCGCCAGCAGCAAGGGCGGGACGGGATCCTACAATGAGCAGTTCTTC. This sequence encodes CASSKGGTGSYNEQFF. V gene TRBV5-1 combines with J gene TRBJ2-1; possible D gene TRBD2, 6 bases. Germline assignment: CDR1 SGHRS and CDR2 YFSETQ. The CDR3 spans 16 residues. Trimming took 4 bases from V and 1 from J, leaving 15 bases between them.

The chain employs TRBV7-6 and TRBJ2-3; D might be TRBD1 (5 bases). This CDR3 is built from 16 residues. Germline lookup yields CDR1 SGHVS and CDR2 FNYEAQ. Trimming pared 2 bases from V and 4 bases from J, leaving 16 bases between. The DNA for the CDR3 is TGTGCCAGCAGCTTATGGGCAGGGTCGGGCCCAGATACGCAGTATTTT. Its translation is CASSLWAGSGPDTQYF.

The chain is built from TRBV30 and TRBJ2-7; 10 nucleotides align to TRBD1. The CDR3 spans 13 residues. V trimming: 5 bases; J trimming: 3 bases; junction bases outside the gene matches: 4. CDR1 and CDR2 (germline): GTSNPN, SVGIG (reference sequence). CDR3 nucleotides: TGTGCCTGGGGACAGGGGGAATACTACGAGCAGTACGTC. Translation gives CAWGQGEYYEQYV.

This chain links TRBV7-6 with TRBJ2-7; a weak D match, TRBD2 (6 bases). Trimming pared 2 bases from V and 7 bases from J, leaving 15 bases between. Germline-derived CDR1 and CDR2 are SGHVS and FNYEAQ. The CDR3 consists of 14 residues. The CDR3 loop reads CASSLFGTGSEQYF. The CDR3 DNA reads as TGTGCCAGCAGCTTATTCGGGACTGGATCGGAGCAGTACTTC.

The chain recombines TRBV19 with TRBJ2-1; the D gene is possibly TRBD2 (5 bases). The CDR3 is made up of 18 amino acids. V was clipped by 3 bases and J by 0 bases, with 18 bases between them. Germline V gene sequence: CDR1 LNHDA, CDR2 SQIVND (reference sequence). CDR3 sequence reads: CASSMGVSPASSYNEQFF. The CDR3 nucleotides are TGTGCCAGTAGTATGGGAGTATCCCCAGCAAGCTCCTACAATGAGCAGTTCTTC.

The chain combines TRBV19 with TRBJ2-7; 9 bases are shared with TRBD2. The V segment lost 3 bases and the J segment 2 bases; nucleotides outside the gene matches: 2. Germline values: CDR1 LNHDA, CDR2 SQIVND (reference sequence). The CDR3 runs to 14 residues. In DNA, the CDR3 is TGTGCCAGTAGTATGCTAGCGGGGACCTACGAGCAGTACTTC. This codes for CASSMLAGTYEQYF.

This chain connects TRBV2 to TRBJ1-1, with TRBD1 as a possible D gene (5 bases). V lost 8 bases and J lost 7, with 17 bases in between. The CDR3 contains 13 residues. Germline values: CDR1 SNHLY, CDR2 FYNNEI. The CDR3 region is CASSPLDNHEAFF. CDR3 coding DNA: TGTGCCAGCTCCCCCTTGGACAATCATGAAGCTTTCTTT.

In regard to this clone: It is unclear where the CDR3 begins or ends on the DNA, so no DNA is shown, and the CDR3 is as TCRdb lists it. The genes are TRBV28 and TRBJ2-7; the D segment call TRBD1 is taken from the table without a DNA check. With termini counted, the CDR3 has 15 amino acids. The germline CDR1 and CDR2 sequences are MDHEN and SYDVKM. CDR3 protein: CASSFGPGISYEQYF.

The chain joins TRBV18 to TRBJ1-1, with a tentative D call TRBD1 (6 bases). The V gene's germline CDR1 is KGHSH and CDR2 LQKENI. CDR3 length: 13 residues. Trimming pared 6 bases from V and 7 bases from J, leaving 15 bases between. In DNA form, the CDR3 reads TGTGCCAGCTCCCAGGGGAGCGACCTTGAAGCTTTCTTT. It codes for CASSQGSDLEAFF.

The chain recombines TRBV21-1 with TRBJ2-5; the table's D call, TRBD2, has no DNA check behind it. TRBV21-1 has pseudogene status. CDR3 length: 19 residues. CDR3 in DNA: TGTGCCAGCAGCCGCCTAAGACTAGCGGGCAAATACGAACGAAAGACCCAGTACTTC. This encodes CASSRLRLAGKYERKTQYF.

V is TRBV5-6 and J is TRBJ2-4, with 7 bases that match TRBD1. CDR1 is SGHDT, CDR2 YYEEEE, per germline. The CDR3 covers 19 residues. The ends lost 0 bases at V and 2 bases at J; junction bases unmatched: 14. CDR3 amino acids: CASSLVVVGKGATKNIQYF. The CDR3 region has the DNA TGTGCCAGCAGCTTGGTGGTAGTTGGGAAGGGGGCAACCAAAAACATTCAGTACTTC.